A selection of T cell receptor beta chains follows, all from one sample in a study of blood T cell repertoires in COVID-19. Repertoires were generated with immunoSEQ multiplex PCR, while TCRdb's copy carries only in-frame clones and drops some. The sample carries some 250,000 clones, roughly 79% recorded once. The material sequenced was PBMCs or T cells enriched from blood (not recorded which). Every receptor here comes from a man in his forties who had recovered from COVID-19. Each CDR3 is given with its conserved first and last residue.

TRBV3-1/TRBV3-2 | CASRSSGGNEQFF
TRBV28 | CASSSDGIMFF
TRBV28 | CASRGGSHLGTDTQYF
TRBV19 | CASSVTGTNGYTF
TRBV2 | CASTRTGALSYEQYF
TRBV7-9 | CASSLGGGATGELFF
TRBV3-1/TRBV3-2 | CASSQEGSRKGANTGELFF
TRBV18 | CASLPGQLNEKLFF
TRBV7-2 | CASSLARVTDTQYF
TRBV5-1 | CASSGGTSGSETQYF
TRBV29-1 | CSVEYRLGLAGYNEQFF
TRBV5-1 | CASSPGGGWGTEAFF
TRBV10-3 | CAILTSGGAGELFF
TRBV3-1/TRBV3-2 | CASSRREDSPLHF
TRBV2 | CASSRTGQGGQPQHF
TRBV7-2 | CASSLRRGAETQYF
TRBV12-3/TRBV12-4 | CASSLSQGNGYTF
TRBV19 | CASTSLAGQRNSGNTIYF
TRBV11-3 | CASSNTRGGQDTQYF
TRBV5-1 | CASSPRTGAAEGKLFF
TRBV21-1 | CASSAQRGAELYTQYF
TRBV27 | CASRRARVNYGYTF
TRBV27 | CASSLSTGRSFF
TRBV11-2 | CASSLAQAGGFNEQFF
TRBV10-3 | CAIRGASNQPQHF
TRBV28 | CASKFAYSNQPQHF
TRBV30 | CAGGGQYSNQPQHF
TRBV3-1/TRBV3-2 | CASSPPGGSGRSIF
TRBV2 | CASGYRGDQPQHF
TRBV7-6 | CASSLQGYEQYF
TRBV4-1 | CASSLPDRGQIATNEKLFF
TRBV5-1 | CASSLEGRGGLEAFF
TRBV4-1 | CASSQDWDRSYEQYF
TRBV28 | CASSLGGSEAFF
TRBV21-1 | CASSKENRTDLMTPLHF
TRBV6-5 | CASSLGQGLNQPQHF
TRBV6-5 | CASSSSRTGPIQPQHF
TRBV7-6 | CASSLGVMDTIYF
TRBV30 | CAWTSGGGYTF
TRBV10-3 | CAISEFRRELANTEAFF
TRBV7-2 | CASSNAGGNTIYF
TRBV12-5 | CASGLSQGATYNEQFF
TRBV9 | CASSPRQGGGITNEKLFF
TRBV18 | CASSPPSGPQHF
TRBV5-1 | CASCGQGVTNEQFF
TRBV7-8 | CASSSAGGQGQPQHF
TRBV3-1/TRBV3-2 | CASSQGLAGGGRSGTQYF
TRBV18 | CASSRSGTSYEQYF
TRBV7-2 | CASSFQGTGSGNTIYF